Listed below are T cell receptor beta chains from one sample, sequenced in a study of CD8+CD57+ T cells in acquired aplastic anemia. A single record per CDR3 protein comes from TCRdb applying MiXCR to the reads. The sample yields 150,000 to 200,000 distinct CDR3 sequences, about 45% seen once. Sequenced sample: sorted CD4+, CD8+, or CD8+CD57+ T cells (not recorded which) from PBMCs. The source is a human donor with aplastic anemia. Both conserved end residues are part of each CDR3. Each record gives: clone size, V gene, J gene, D gene, CDR3 DNA, CDR3 protein. A D gene is named only where the DNA matches it firmly. A clone size is listed for some rows: how often the clone was seen (once, few, many), or a class if it is expanded.

>many|TRBV7-2|TRBJ1-2|NA
TGTGCCAGCAGCATTACAGAATATGGCTACACCTTC
CASSITEYGYTF
>once|TRBV2|TRBJ1-6|NA
TGTGCCAGCAGTGGATCGAGTCGGGGCTATAATTCACCCCTCCACTTT
CASSGSSRGYNSPLHF
>NA|TRBV6-2/TRBV6-3|TRBJ2-1|TRBD2
TGTGCCAGCAGTTACTCCCCCAGACTAGCGGGGAATGAGCAGTTCTTC
CASSYSPRLAGNEQFF
>NA|TRBV7-3|TRBJ2-3|TRBD2
TGTGCCAGCAGCCCAAGAGCGGGAGGGGCAGATACGCAGTATTTT
CASSPRAGGADTQYF
>medium-sized|TRBV10-3|TRBJ2-7|TRBD1
TGTGCCACGAGTAAACAGGGGCCCTACGAGCAGTACTTC
CATSKQGPYEQYF
>many|TRBV7-2|TRBJ1-5|NA
TGTGCCAGCAGCCTACAGGTTCTTCATCAGCCCCAGCATTTT
CASSLQVLHQPQHF
>many|TRBV7-2|TRBJ2-7|TRBD1
TGTGCCAGCAGCTTAAGGGGGACAGGGATCGAGCAGTACTTC
CASSLRGTGIEQYF
>few|TRBV5-1|TRBJ1-2|NA
TGCGCCAGCAGCTTGGCCTTGGCGGGTAGGGGCTACACCTTC
CASSLALAGRGYTF
>few|TRBV6-4|TRBJ2-3|NA
TGTGCCAGCAGTGAGGCCTACAACACAGATACGCAGTATTTT
CASSEAYNTDTQYF
>NA|TRBV29-1|TRBJ2-7|NA
TGCAGCGTTGAGTCCGGCTACGAGCAGTACTTC
CSVESGYEQYF
>few|TRBV6-2/TRBV6-3|TRBJ1-1|TRBD1
TGTGCCAGCAGTTACTCTGGGACAGGGGTGAACACTGAAGCTTTCTTT
CASSYSGTGVNTEAFF
>NA|TRBV10-1|TRBJ2-5|TRBD1
TGCGCCAGCGTCGACAGGGGGGAAGAGACCCAGTACTTC
CASVDRGEETQYF
>few|TRBV6-1|TRBJ2-5|NA
TGTGCCAGCAGTGAAAACCCAAAAGAGACCCAGTACTTC
CASSENPKETQYF
>NA|TRBV7-9|TRBJ2-1|NA
TGTGCTAGCAGCTTAGTAACGACAGAGCAGTTCTTC
CASSLVTTEQFF
>many|TRBV7-2|TRBJ2-1|NA
TGTGCCAGCAGCCCCCGTCCTAGGAATGAGCAGTTCTTC
CASSPRPRNEQFF
>few|TRBV29-1|TRBJ1-2|TRBD1
TGCAGCGTTGAAGGGAGACAGGGCTGGGGCTATGGCTACACCTTC
CSVEGRQGWGYGYTF
>few|TRBV5-4|TRBJ1-3|NA
TGTGCCAGCAGCTCGACTGATTTCTCTGGAAACACCATATATTTT
CASSSTDFSGNTIYF
>NA|TRBV19|TRBJ2-5|TRBD2
TGTGCCAGTGGGCTAGCGGGGGGAGAGACCCAGTACTTC
CASGLAGGETQYF
>many|TRBV20-1|TRBJ2-1|TRBD2
TGCAGTGCTAGAGGGCTAGCGGGAGGGTCCTACAATGAGCAGTTCTTC
CSARGLAGGSYNEQFF
>NA|TRBV29-1|TRBJ2-5|NA
TGCAGCGTTGTGCAGTTTGGCCAAGAGACCCAGTACTTC
CSVVQFGQETQYF
>NA|TRBV19|TRBJ2-5|NA
TGTGCCAGTAGTATCCCGGGGGGCCGAAAGACCCAGTACTTC
CASSIPGGRKTQYF
>few|TRBV5-4|TRBJ2-5|NA
TGTGCCAGCAGCTTTGGGCAGGAGCGGGAGACCCAGTACTTC
CASSFGQERETQYF
>many|TRBV7-9|TRBJ2-2|NA
TGTGCCAGCAGCTTAGCGGGGAACACCGAGGAGCTGTTTTTT
CASSLAGNTEELFF
>NA|TRBV15|TRBJ1-1|NA
TGTGCCACCAGCAGAAGAGACTTTACCGCAGCTTTCTTT
CATSRRDFTAAFF
>NA|TRBV10-3|TRBJ1-4|NA
TGTGCCATCAGAGGGACCGGTATTGGTAATGAAAAACTGTTTTTT
CAIRGTGIGNEKLFF
>many|TRBV4-3|TRBJ2-2|TRBD2
TGCGCCAGCAGCCAGGAGGCGGCGGGGGACACCGGGGAGCTGTTTTTT
CASSQEAAGDTGELFF
>NA|TRBV19|TRBJ1-1|TRBD1
TGTGCCAGTAGTCGGGGGACAGGGTTCTCCGGCGGCACTGAAGCTTTCTTT
CASSRGTGFSGGTEAFF
>NA|TRBV5-1|TRBJ1-2|TRBD1
TGCGCCAGCAGCTTGGAGGGACAGAACTATGGCTACACCTTC
CASSLEGQNYGYTF
>many|TRBV3-1|TRBJ1-1|NA
TGTGCCAGCAGCCAAGCAAGAGGATCTAATGAAGCTTTCTTT
CASSQARGSNEAFF
>many|TRBV7-9|TRBJ2-5|TRBD1
TGTGCCAGCAGCTTAGGAGGGGGCTTGGGGCAAGAGACCCAGTACTTC
CASSLGGGLGQETQYF
>many|TRBV20-1|TRBJ1-5|TRBD1
TGCAGTGCTAGGTCCGGACAGGAAAACAGTCAGCCCCAGCATTTT
CSARSGQENSQPQHF
>once|TRBV24-1|TRBJ2-1|TRBD1
TGTGCCACCAGTGAATCCGGGACAGGTTGGGACTACAATGAGCAGTTCTTC
CATSESGTGWDYNEQFF
>NA|TRBV6-1|TRBJ2-7|NA
TGTGCCAGCACCCTAGGGGTGGCCTACGAGCAGTACTTC
CASTLGVAYEQYF
>many|TRBV19|TRBJ2-6|TRBD1
TGTGCCAGTATAGGGGCAGGGGGCTCTGGGGCCAACGTCCTGACTTTC
CASIGAGGSGANVLTF
>many|TRBV6-4|TRBJ2-2|TRBD1
TGTGCCAGCAGTGATCGGACAGGCTTAAACACCGGGGAGCTGTTTTTT
CASSDRTGLNTGELFF
>NA|TRBV6-2/TRBV6-3|TRBJ1-4|NA
TGTGCCAGCAGTTACGCACCGGGACGCAGCTTAAATGAAAAACTGTTTTTT
CASSYAPGRSLNEKLFF
>many|TRBV20-1|TRBJ2-1|TRBD2
TGCAGTGCCCAGAGCGGGACTAGCGGGCAAACGGATGAGCAGTTCTTC
CSAQSGTSGQTDEQFF
>once|TRBV15|TRBJ1-1|NA
TGTGCCACCAGCAGAGAGCAGAACACTGGAGCTTTCTTT
CATSREQNTGAFF
>NA|TRBV14|TRBJ1-1|NA
TGTGCCAGCAGCACTCAGATGAACACTGAAGCTTTCTTT
CASSTQMNTEAFF
>NA|TRBV2|TRBJ1-1|TRBD1
TGTGCCAGCAGTGAACGAGAGACAGGGCTTGGAACTGAAGCTTTCTTT
CASSERETGLGTEAFF
>NA|TRBV25-1|TRBJ2-1|TRBD1
TGTGCCAGCAGTGCTCCCAGGACAGGACCCTACAATGGGCAGTTCTTC
CASSAPRTGPYNGQFF
>NA|TRBV10-3|TRBJ2-1|TRBD2
TGTGACCCAGGACTAGCGGGGGTCCTCGGCAATGAGCAGTTCTTC
CDPGLAGVLGNEQFF
>NA|TRBV10-3|TRBJ2-3|TRBD2
TGTGCCATCAGTGGGGATCATAGCGGGGGGACGTCAGATACGCAGTATTTT
CAISGDHSGGTSDTQYF
>NA|TRBV20-1|TRBJ1-5|NA
TGCAGTGCTAGAGATATAGGGCCAGACAATCAGCCCCAGCATTTT
CSARDIGPDNQPQHF
>many|TRBV9|TRBJ1-2|NA
TGTGCCAGCAGCGTAGGGGGGCCCGAGGGTGGCTACACCTTC
CASSVGGPEGGYTF
>many|TRBV7-2|TRBJ1-3|NA
TGTGCCAGCAGCTTAGGGGAACTCTCTGGAAACACCATATATTTT
CASSLGELSGNTIYF
>many|TRBV7-2|TRBJ1-5|TRBD1
TGTGCCAGCAGCTTAGCGCCGGGACAGGGGTTGGATCAGCCCCAGCATTTT
CASSLAPGQGLDQPQHF
>NA|TRBV2|TRBJ1-6|NA
TGTGCCAGCCGGGACCTGGGGAATTCACCCCTCCACTTT
CASRDLGNSPLHF
>NA|TRBV25-1|TRBJ1-1|NA
TGTGCCAGCAGCTTGACGTCGAGGGATGAAGCTTTCTTT
CASSLTSRDEAFF
>many|TRBV6-5|TRBJ1-1|NA
TGTGCCAGCAGTTACGCGGCAGGGGCAGTCGGAGCTTTCTTT
CASSYAAGAVGAFF
>NA|TRBV4-2|TRBJ2-1|TRBD2
TGTGCCAGCAGCCAACTAGCGGGAGCGAGCAATGAGCAGTTCTTC
CASSQLAGASNEQFF
>NA|TRBV7-2|TRBJ2-7|NA
TGTGCCAGCACCACGACGGACAGATACGAGCAGTACTTC
CASTTTDRYEQYF
>many|TRBV24-1|TRBJ2-1|TRBD1
TGTGCCACCAGTAAAACCGGGACAGGGAACAATGAGCAGTTCTTC
CATSKTGTGNNEQFF
>few|TRBV9|TRBJ2-2|NA
TGTGCCAGCAGCGTAGTCCCGCCAGGTACCACCGGGGAGCTGCTTTTT
CASSVVPPGTTGELLF
>many|TRBV19|TRBJ1-2|TRBD1
TGTGCCAGTAGTACGGGACAGACCCCTTTCTACACCTTC
CASSTGQTPFYTF
>many|TRBV5-6|TRBJ2-5|TRBD1
TGTGCCAGCAGCCTCCTAATTGGGGGACAGCAAGAGACCCAGTACTTC
CASSLLIGGQQETQYF
>NA|TRBV7-2|TRBJ1-2|TRBD1
TGTGCCAGCAGCTGGGGACAGGGGGCTTGGGGCTACACCTTC
CASSWGQGAWGYTF
>NA|TRBV29-1|TRBJ1-2|NA
TGCAGCGTTGAAGATTATGGCTACACCTTC
CSVEDYGYTF
>many|TRBV11-1|TRBJ2-3|TRBD2
TGTGCCAGCAGCTTAGGTGCGCTAGCGGGAGGATGGGGCACAGATACGCAGTATTTT
CASSLGALAGGWGTDTQYF